Listed below are T cell receptor beta chains from one sample, sequenced in a study of OX40 agonist ivuxolimab in advanced cancers. The method was immunoSEQ multiplex PCR; TCRdb's version includes in-frame clones alone and lacks a portion of them. The sample has roughly 61,000 clones, approximately 78% seen once. The sample in question was CD4+ or CD8+ T cells sorted from blood, obtained in a trial of the OX40 agonist ivuxolimab. These receptors were obtained from an adult with an advanced solid tumor such as melanoma, head and neck, liver or kidney cancer. CDR3s include the opening cysteine and the closing phenylalanine or tryptophan. The D gene is left open where the match is weak. Expanded clones get a size class; other rows say once, few or many, or leave the size out.

size: -
D: -
J: TRBJ1-4
V: TRBV6-5
CDR3: CASSYSWETPGIF
DNA: TGTGCCAGCAGTTACTCGTGGGAGACCCCTGGGATTTTT

size: -
D: -
J: TRBJ2-5
V: TRBV7-7
CDR3: CASSLAGGGGQETQYF
DNA: TGTGCCAGCAGCTTAGCGGGAGGGGGGGGTCAGGAGACCCAGTACTTC

size: few
D: -
J: TRBJ1-1
V: TRBV6-5
CDR3: CASSEGQNTEAFF
DNA: TGTGCCAGCAGTGAGGGACAGAACACTGAAGCTTTCTTT

size: -
D: -
J: TRBJ1-5
V: TRBV2
CDR3: CASSEGGVSNQPQHF
DNA: TGTGCCAGCAGTGAAGGCGGGGTTAGCAATCAGCCCCAGCATTTT

size: -
D: -
J: TRBJ1-1
V: TRBV6-5
CDR3: CASSYVRGGEAFF
DNA: TGTGCCAGCAGTTACGTCCGAGGTGGGGAAGCTTTCTTT

size: -
D: -
J: TRBJ1-2
V: TRBV19
CDR3: CASTDPGRANYGYTF
DNA: TGTGCCAGTACCGACCCCGGGAGAGCTAACTATGGCTACACCTTC

size: -
D: -
J: TRBJ2-3
V: TRBV5-1
CDR3: CASSPKGGLGTDTQYF
DNA: TGCGCCAGCAGCCCGAAGGGGGGTTTGGGCACAGATACGCAGTATTTT

size: -
D: -
J: TRBJ2-3
V: TRBV5-1
CDR3: CASTDRASTDTQYF
DNA: TGCGCCAGCACGGACAGAGCTAGCACAGATACGCAGTATTTT

size: -
D: -
J: TRBJ2-5
V: TRBV7-3
CDR3: CASSPLAVGGEETQYF
DNA: TGTGCCAGCAGCCCGCTTGCTGTGGGGGGAGAAGAGACCCAGTACTTC

size: -
D: -
J: TRBJ2-1
V: TRBV18
CDR3: CASSPWQGNEQFF
DNA: TGTGCCAGCTCACCATGGCAGGGCAATGAGCAGTTCTTC

size: -
D: -
J: TRBJ1-5
V: TRBV5-1
CDR3: CPTPASSHQPQHF
DNA: TGCCCAACCCCGGCGTCATCCCATCAGCCCCAGCATTTT

size: -
D: -
J: TRBJ2-5
V: TRBV15
CDR3: CATSRDRGETQYF
DNA: TGTGCCACCAGCAGAGATAGGGGAGAGACCCAGTACTTC

size: -
D: TRBD1
J: TRBJ1-4
V: TRBV5-1
CDR3: CASSLNRQGDEKLFF
DNA: TGCGCCAGCAGCCTGAACCGACAGGGGGATGAAAAACTGTTTTTT

size: -
D: TRBD1
J: TRBJ1-4
V: TRBV19
CDR3: CASTRTGPNEKLFF
DNA: TGTGCCAGTACCAGGACAGGGCCTAATGAAAAACTGTTTTTT

size: -
D: TRBD2
J: TRBJ2-2
V: TRBV7-2
CDR3: CASSLDRGGRGTGELFF
DNA: TGTGCCAGCAGCTTAGATCGGGGGGGCCGTGGCACCGGGGAGCTGTTTTTT

size: -
D: TRBD2
J: TRBJ2-5
V: TRBV11-2
CDR3: CASSLASGGPSETQYF
DNA: TGTGCCAGCAGCCTGGCGAGCGGGGGCCCTTCGGAGACCCAGTACTTC

size: -
D: -
J: TRBJ2-3
V: TRBV11-3
CDR3: CASSSAGGSTDTQYF
DNA: TGTGCCAGCAGCTCAGCAGGAGGGAGCACAGATACGCAGTATTTT

size: -
D: TRBD1
J: TRBJ2-5
V: TRBV5-1
CDR3: CASSPGTGGKETQYF
DNA: TGCGCCAGCAGCCCGGGGACAGGGGGAAAAGAGACCCAGTACTTC

size: -
D: -
J: TRBJ2-2
V: TRBV25-1
CDR3: CASRQGPLLGELFF
DNA: TGTGCCAGCAGGCAAGGACCCCTCCTCGGGGAGCTGTTTTTT

size: once
D: -
J: TRBJ2-3
V: TRBV11-2
CDR3: CASSLDNPREDTQYF
DNA: TGTGCCAGCAGCTTAGATAATCCGCGCGAGGATACGCAGTATTTT